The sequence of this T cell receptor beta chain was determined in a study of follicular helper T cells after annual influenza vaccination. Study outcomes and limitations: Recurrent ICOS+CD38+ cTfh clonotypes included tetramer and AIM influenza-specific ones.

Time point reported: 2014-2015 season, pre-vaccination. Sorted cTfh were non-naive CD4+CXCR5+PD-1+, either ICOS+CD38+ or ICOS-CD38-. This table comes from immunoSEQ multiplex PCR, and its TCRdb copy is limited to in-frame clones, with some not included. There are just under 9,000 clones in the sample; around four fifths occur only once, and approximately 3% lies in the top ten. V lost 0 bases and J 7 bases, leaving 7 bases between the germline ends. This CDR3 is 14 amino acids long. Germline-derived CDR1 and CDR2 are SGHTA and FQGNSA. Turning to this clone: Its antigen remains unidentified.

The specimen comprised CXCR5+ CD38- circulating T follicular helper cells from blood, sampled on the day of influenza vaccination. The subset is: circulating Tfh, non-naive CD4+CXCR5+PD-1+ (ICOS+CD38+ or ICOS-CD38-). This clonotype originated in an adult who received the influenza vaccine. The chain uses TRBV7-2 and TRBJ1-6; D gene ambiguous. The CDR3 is CASSLAPRNSPLHF. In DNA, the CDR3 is TGTGCCAGCAGCTTAGCGCCGAGGAATTCACCCCTCCACTTT.